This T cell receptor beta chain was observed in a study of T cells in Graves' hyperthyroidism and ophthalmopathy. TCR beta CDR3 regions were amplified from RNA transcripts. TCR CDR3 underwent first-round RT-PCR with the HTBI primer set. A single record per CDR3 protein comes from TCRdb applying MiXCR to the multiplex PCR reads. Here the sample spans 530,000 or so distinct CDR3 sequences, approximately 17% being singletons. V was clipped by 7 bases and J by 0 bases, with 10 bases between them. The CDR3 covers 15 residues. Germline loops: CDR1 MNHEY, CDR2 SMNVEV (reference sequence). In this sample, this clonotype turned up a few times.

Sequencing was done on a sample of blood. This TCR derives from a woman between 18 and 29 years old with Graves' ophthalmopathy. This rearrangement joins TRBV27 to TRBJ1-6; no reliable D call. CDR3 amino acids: CASTPEPSYNSPLHF. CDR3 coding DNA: TGTGCCAGCACCCCCGAGCCCTCCTATAATTCACCCCTCCACTTT.